This T cell receptor beta chain was recorded in a study of cytomegalovirus exposure and HLA in healthy donors. Regarding the study as a whole: In an earlier analysis, most TCR beta V segments were productive about 87% or about 30% of the time. In a later analysis, TCR beta V- and J-gene trimming was associated with a missense DCLRE1C variant.

Germline CDR1 reads GTSNPN; CDR2 reads SVGIG (reference sequence). CDR3 length equals 16 residues. V trimming: 7 bases; J trimming: 4 bases; junction bases outside the gene matches: 13. There are a few counts of this clone. Its antigen remains unknown. Primers for the PCR totalled 60 Vbeta and 13 Jbeta. Generated by immunoSEQ multiplex PCR, the TCRdb table keeps only in-frame clones and is missing some. In the table there are under 200,000 clones, 70% to 80% of which are singletons. The sequencing sample was made of PBMCs. The TCR was taken from a woman between 45 and 65 years old in good health and CMV-seronegative. The V call is TRBV30, the J call TRBJ1-6; 7 bases align to TRBD1. The CDR3 here is CASLAHRGRYNSPLHF. CDR3 bases: TGTGCCTCGCTGGCCCACAGGGGCCGGTATAATTCACCCCTCCACTTT.